This TCR beta chain comes out of a study of OX40 agonist ivuxolimab in advanced cancers. Overall study context: The study reported partial responses in three patients: one hepatocellular carcinoma, two cutaneous melanoma. Overall study findings and caveats: The antigen specificity of the peripheral T cells (those that were expanded) was not determined. The average count of expanded clones was higher among CD8+ T cells than among CD4+.

Data came from immunoSEQ multiplex PCR; TCRdb stores just in-frame clones and leaves some out. The data show around 62,000 clones, with roughly 87% seen just once and more than 5.5% held by the top ten. This clone has more than one count but fewer than ten. Its antigen is not known. The CDR3 spans 16 residues. The ends lost 4 bases at V and 4 bases at J; junction bases unmatched: 5. Germline CDR1 SGHRS, CDR2 YFSETQ. Here the sequenced sample was CD4+ or CD8+ T cells sorted from blood, taken in a trial of the OX40 agonist ivuxolimab. This sequence was found in an adult with an advanced solid tumor such as melanoma, head and neck, liver or kidney cancer. V is TRBV5-1 and J is TRBJ2-7; TRBD2 agrees at 16 bases. CDR3 sequence (DNA): TGCGCCAGCAGCATCGGGACTAGCGGGAGGGTTTACGAGCAGTACTTC. Protein product: CASSIGTSGRVYEQYF.